The sequence of this T cell receptor (beta chain) was determined in a study of prognosis after radiotherapy for stage I lung cancer. The wider study: None of the non-small cell lung cancer patients was considered medically operable. Study results and limitations: Reportedly, TRBV and TRBJ gene usage differed by presence of metastases in patients.

This clonotype was detected many times. Its matching antigen is unknown. The CDR3 is 15 residues long. CDR1 and CDR2 from the germline V gene are MGHDK and SYGVNS. V dropped 5 bases and J dropped 0 bases, with 14 bases sitting between them. With two-round multiplex PCR, TCR beta CDR3 sequences were amplified from genomic DNA. Gene-specific primers for each TRBV and TRBJ gene drove first-round PCR. TCRdb ran MiXCR on the multiplex PCR reads and lists one entry per CDR3 protein. The sample lists about 31,000 distinct CDR3 sequences; about 32% were seen once. The sequence derives from a donor of 50 years or more with non-small cell lung cancer. This material consisted of PBMCs, taken before or after stereotactic body radiation therapy (not recorded which). The chain employs TRBV25-1 and TRBJ2-7; no firm D call. The CDR3 DNA follows: TGTGCCAGCAGTCCCCCAGGCGGCAGCTCCTACGAGCAGTACTTC. It is translated as CASSPPGGSSYEQYF.